The 7 T cell receptor beta chains reported below all come from one sample, sequenced in a study of Ad26.COV2.S vaccination and SARS-CoV-2 variants. Treatment defined: some 19 received Ad26.COV2.S at low or high dose, single or two shots; 5 received placebo; per-sample allocation not given. All samples were drawn on day 63, counting from the first vaccine or placebo injection. Libraries were prepared by immunoSEQ multiplex PCR; TCRdb keeps only in-frame clonotypes and omits some of them. The sample has about 250,000 clones, about 83% seen once. The source was peripheral blood, collected in a trial of Ad26.COV2.S vaccine versus placebo. All receptors come from a person aged 18 to 59 who received the Ad26.COV2.S COVID-19 vaccine or a placebo.

The chain joins TRBV3-1 (or the pseudogene TRBV3-2) to TRBJ2-3; 11 nucleotides align to TRBD1. This CDR3 spans 15 amino acids. V gave up 3 bases and J gave up 5 bases; unmatched junction bases: 4. Germline lookup yields CDR1 LGHDT and CDR2 YNNKEL (reference sequence). This CDR3 reads CASSQDRGRIDTQYF. Written as DNA, the CDR3 is TGTGCCAGCAGCCAGGACAGGGGGCGAATAGATACGCAGTATTTT.

V gene TRBV19 combines with J gene TRBJ1-1; 8 positions match TRBD1. Germline V gene lookup returns CDR1 LNHDA and CDR2 SQIVND (reference sequence). This CDR3 region has 15 residues. Trimming took 7 bases from V and 2 from J; bases not matched to a gene: 9. The CDR3 nucleotides are TGTGCCAGTAATCCAGGGGGCAAAGTTAACACTGAAGCTTTCTTT. Protein sequence: CASNPGGKVNTEAFF.

V is TRBV19 and J is TRBJ1-4; TRBD1 matches at 8 bases. V shed 3 bases and J 8 bases; nucleotides not matched to a gene: 5. Germline CDR1 is LNHDA and CDR2 is SQIVND (reference sequence). This CDR3 contains 14 residues. Here the CDR3 DNA reads TGTGCCAGTAGTATCTACAGGGGGAGCGAAAAACTGTTTTTT. This gives the protein CASSIYRGSEKLFF.

V usage is TRBV9 and J usage is TRBJ2-7, with 10 bases matching TRBD2. Germline V gene lookup returns CDR1 SGDLS and CDR2 YYNGEE. The CDR3 runs to 19 residues. Germline trimming cut 0 bases from V and 7 bases from J; bases unmatched to any gene: 19. CDR3 DNA: TGTGCCAGCAGCGTAGGGCCACTAGCGGGGAGTTGGAGCCCGGGGGAGCAGTACGTC. Translating it yields CASSVGPLAGSWSPGEQYV.

The rearrangement uses TRBV6-6 and TRBJ2-7, with D possibly matching TRBD2 (5 bases). The V gene lost 2 bases and the J gene lost 1 base, with 12 bases spanning the gap. Germline V gene sequence: CDR1 MNHNY, CDR2 SVGAGI (reference sequence). The CDR3 length is 15 residues. In nucleotides, the CDR3 is TGTGCCAGCAGTTACGTAGTAGGGAGTTCCTACGAGCAGTACGTC. Its translation: CASSYVVGSSYEQYV.

The CDR3 bases are TGTGCCAGCAGTGAATGGGCAGGGAGACAAGAGACCCAGTACTTC. Residues: CASSEWAGRQETQYF. V and J are TRBV6-1 and TRBJ2-5, with D possibly being TRBD1 or TRBD2 (5 bases each). CDR3 size: 15 residues. Germline V CDR1 and CDR2: MNHNS, SASEGT. The germline V and J ends were trimmed by 2 bases and 2 bases, with 12 bases remaining between them.

This chain joins TRBV7-9 and TRBJ2-3; D may be TRBD1 (6 bases). V lost 5 bases and J lost 2, with 14 bases in between. Germline values: CDR1 SEHNR, CDR2 FQNEAQ (reference sequence). The CDR3 covers 15 residues. The CDR3 region has the DNA TGTGCCAGCAGCCACGCTGGGGGCGACACAGATACGCAGTATTTT. Translated: CASSHAGGDTDTQYF.